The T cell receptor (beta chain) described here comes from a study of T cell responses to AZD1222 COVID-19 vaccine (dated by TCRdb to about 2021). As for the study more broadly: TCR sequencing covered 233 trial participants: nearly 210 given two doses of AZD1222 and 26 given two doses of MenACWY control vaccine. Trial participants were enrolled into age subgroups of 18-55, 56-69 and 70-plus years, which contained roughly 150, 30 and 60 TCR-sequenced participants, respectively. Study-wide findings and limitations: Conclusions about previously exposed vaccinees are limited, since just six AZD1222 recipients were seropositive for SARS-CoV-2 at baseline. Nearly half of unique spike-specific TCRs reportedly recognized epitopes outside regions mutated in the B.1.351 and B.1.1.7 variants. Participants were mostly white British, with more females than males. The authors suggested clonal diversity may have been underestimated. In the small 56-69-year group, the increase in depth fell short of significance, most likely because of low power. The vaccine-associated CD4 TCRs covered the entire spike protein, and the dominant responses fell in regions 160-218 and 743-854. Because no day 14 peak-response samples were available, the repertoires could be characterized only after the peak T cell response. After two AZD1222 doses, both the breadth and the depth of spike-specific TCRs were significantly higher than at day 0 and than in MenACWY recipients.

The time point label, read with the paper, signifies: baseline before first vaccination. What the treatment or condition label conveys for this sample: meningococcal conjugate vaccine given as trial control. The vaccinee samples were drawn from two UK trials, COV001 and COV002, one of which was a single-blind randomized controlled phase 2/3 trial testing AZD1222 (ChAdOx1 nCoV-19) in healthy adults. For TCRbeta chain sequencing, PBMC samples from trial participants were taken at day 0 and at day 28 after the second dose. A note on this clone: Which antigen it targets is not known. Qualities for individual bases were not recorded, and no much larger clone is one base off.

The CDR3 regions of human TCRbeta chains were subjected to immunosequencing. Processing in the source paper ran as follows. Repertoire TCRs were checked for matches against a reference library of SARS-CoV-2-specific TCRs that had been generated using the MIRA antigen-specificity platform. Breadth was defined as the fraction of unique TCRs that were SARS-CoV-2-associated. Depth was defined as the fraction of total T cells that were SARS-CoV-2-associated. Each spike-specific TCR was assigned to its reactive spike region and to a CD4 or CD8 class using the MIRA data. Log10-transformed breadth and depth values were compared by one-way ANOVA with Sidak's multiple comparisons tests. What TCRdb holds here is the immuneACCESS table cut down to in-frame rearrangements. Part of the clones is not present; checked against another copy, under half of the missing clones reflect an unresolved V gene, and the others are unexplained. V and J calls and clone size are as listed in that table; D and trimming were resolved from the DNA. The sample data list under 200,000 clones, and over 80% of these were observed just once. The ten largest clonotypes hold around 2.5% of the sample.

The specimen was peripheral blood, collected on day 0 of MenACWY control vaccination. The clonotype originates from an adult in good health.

This receptor has the CDR3 CASSRAPTDTQYF. The nucleotide sequence reads TGTGCCAGCAGCAGGGCCCCCACAGATACGCAGTATTTT. The V gene is TRBV9 and the J gene is TRBJ2-3, with an unclear D gene assignment. The CDR3, from cysteine to phenylalanine, totals 13 residues. Of all the DNA, just the CDR3 is kept, 39 bases in frame from base 1. CDR1 and CDR2 (SGDLS, YYNGEE) derive from the germline V gene. The junction shows trimming of 4 bases on V and 2 bases on J, plus 8 bases between the germline ends. The CDR3, completed at both ends by the reference TRBV9 and TRBJ2-3 genes, gives the full variable domain DSGVTQTPKHLITATGQRVTLRCSPRSGDLSVYWYQQSLDQGLQFLIQYYNGEERAKGNILERFSAQQFPDLHSELNLSSLELGDSALYFCASSRAPTDTQYFGPGTRLTVL.